This passage covers 10 T cell receptor beta chains from one sample sequenced in a study of blood T cell repertoires in COVID-19. Data came from immunoSEQ multiplex PCR; TCRdb stores just in-frame clones and leaves some out. The data show about 36,000 clones, around 80% seen once. Material: peripheral blood. The receptor set was obtained from a man in his 60s with acute or convalescent COVID-19.

The J gene is TRBJ2-1, the V gene TRBV28; no clear D gene. V was shortened by 3 bases and J by 7 bases, with 16 bases between the two germline ends. The CDR3 extends over 15 amino acids. The germline V gene has CDR1 MDHEN and CDR2 SYDVKM. CDR3 coding DNA: TGTGCCAGCAGTTTGCCGTTAAGTGGCCCGAATGAGCAGTTCTTC. Translated: CASSLPLSGPNEQFF.

The chain uses TRBV5-1 and TRBJ2-5; perhaps TRBD1 as D (6 bases). CDR1 and CDR2 from the germline V gene are SGHRS and YFSETQ. This CDR3 has 14 residues. V gave up 0 bases and J gave up 4 bases, with 10 bases separating them. CDR3 nucleotide sequence: TGCGCCAGCAGCTTGGGGGGGCCAGCAGAGACCCAGTACTTC. Translated, it gives CASSLGGPAETQYF.

The CDR3 DNA is TGTGCCAGCAGCTTACAGGGGGTTGAAAAACTGTTTTTT. Its protein product is CASSLQGVEKLFF. The J gene is TRBJ1-4, the V gene TRBV6-6, with 8 bases lining up with TRBD1. CDR3 length: 13 amino acids. CDR1 is MNHNY and CDR2 is SVGAGI in the germline V gene (reference sequence). V was pared by 6 bases and J by 7 bases, with 4 bases of the junction left unmatched.

The chain joins TRBV6-5 to TRBJ1-4; no clear D. The CDR3 runs 15 residues. V gave up 4 bases and J gave up 8 bases, with 17 bases separating them. CDR1 MNHEY and CDR2 SVGAGI come from the germline V gene. The CDR3 region is CASSSRFGEGEKLFF. The CDR3 nucleotides read TGTGCCAGCAGTTCGCGTTTCGGGGAGGGAGAAAAACTGTTTTTT.

This chain links TRBV27 with TRBJ2-5, with TRBD2 matching over 7 bases. V shed 2 bases and J 2 bases; nucleotides not matched to a gene: 2. The CDR3 has 14 amino acids. Germline CDR1 is MNHEY and CDR2 is SMNVEV (reference sequence). The CDR3 nucleotides are TGTGCCAGCAGTTTAGCAGCGGGACAAGAGACCCAGTACTTC. This sequence encodes CASSLAAGQETQYF.

This rearrangement joins TRBV3-1 (or the pseudogene TRBV3-2) to TRBJ1-1; 7 bases are shared with TRBD1. From germline, CDR1 is LGHDT and CDR2 YNNKEL (reference sequence). The V and J ends lost 4 bases and 5 bases, in that order; junction bases with no gene match: 10. The CDR3 runs 15 residues. CDR3 nucleotides: TGTGCCAGCAGCCGATTAGCAGGGGGTAAGACTGAAGCTTTCTTT. This codes for CASSRLAGGKTEAFF.

The rearrangement uses TRBV5-4 and TRBJ2-7, with 8 bases matching TRBD1. The CDR3 is made up of 16 amino acids. The germline gives CDR1 SGHNT, CDR2 YYREEE (reference sequence). The trim removed 4 bases at V and 2 bases at J, leaving 11 bases unmatched. The CDR3 DNA reads as TGTGCCAGCAGCCCCCCTCCAGGGGGCCCCACCTACGAGCAGTACTTC. It specifies CASSPPPGGPTYEQYF.

The count of this clone is one. The chain couples TRBV25-1 to TRBJ2-1, with 14 nucleotides matching TRBD2. V lost 6 bases to trimming and J lost 5 bases; unmatched junction nucleotides: 3. In germline, CDR1 is MGHDK, CDR2 SYGVNS. The CDR3 contains 15 residues. The DNA for the CDR3 is TGTGCCAGCAGGGGGACTAGCGGGAGAAACAATGAGCAGTTCTTC. It codes for CASRGTSGRNNEQFF.

The chain has TRBV28 and TRBJ1-5; no firm D call. Trimming took off 6 bases at V and 7 bases at J, with 10 bases between the two ends. The CDR3 is 12 residues long. Germline CDR1 MDHEN, CDR2 SYDVKM. The CDR3 is CASSRVRQPQHF. The DNA for the CDR3 is TGTGCCAGCAGCCGCGTGAGGCAGCCCCAGCATTTT.

V is TRBV7-2 and J is TRBJ1-1; D call uncertain. There are 13 residues in the CDR3. The V and J ends lost 2 bases and 0 bases respectively, with 4 bases between them. In germline, CDR1 is SGHTA, CDR2 FQGNSA. The CDR3 nucleotides read TGTGCCAGCAGCTTACTTATGAACACTGAAGCTTTCTTT. Protein: CASSLLMNTEAFF.